The 12 T cell receptor beta chains presented below share a single source sample, sequenced in a study of breast tumors, draining lymph nodes, adjacent tissues. Each CDR3 protein is one row after TCRdb ran MiXCR on the multiplex PCR reads. The table has about 100,000 distinct CDR3 sequences, 21% seen once. Breast cancer patients provided tissue from their axillary draining lymph nodes. The sequenced sample consisted of axillary lymph node tissue. All receptors come from a female donor with breast cancer. Some clones in this sample may be carry-over from other donors' samples.

This clonotype was counted a few times. This chain uses TRBV4-1 with TRBJ1-6; a weak D match, TRBD1 (5 bases). V dropped 0 bases and J dropped 8 bases, with 8 bases sitting between them. Germline CDR1 reads MGHRA; CDR2 reads YSYEKL. This CDR3 has 14 residues. CDR3 residues: CASSQEAGYSPLHF. The CDR3 DNA sequence: TGCGCCAGCAGCCAAGAGGCAGGGTATTCACCCCTCCACTTT.

This clonotype was recorded at least ten times. The V gene is TRBV12-3 or TRBV12-4, the J gene TRBJ1-2; D unresolved. The CDR3 runs to 13 residues. V was pared by 6 bases and J by 4 bases, with 12 bases between. CDR3 bases: TGTGCCAGCAGCCCGGGCAGAGCCTATGGCTACACCTTC. It encodes CASSPGRAYGYTF.

This clonotype appeared many times. The chain joins TRBV5-1 to TRBJ1-2, with 7 bases fitting TRBD1. Germline V CDR1 and CDR2: SGHRS, YFSETQ. J gave up 2 bases and V 4 bases, and 2 bases lay outside the gene matches. This CDR3 has 13 residues. The CDR3 DNA follows: TGCGCCAGCAGCCAGACAGGGAACTATGGCTACACCTTC. Its translation is CASSQTGNYGYTF.

The table lists this clonotype with many counts. This rearrangement joins TRBV10-3 to TRBJ2-2; the D is unclear. This CDR3 contains 13 residues. Trimming stripped 0 bases from V and 4 bases from J, with 3 bases between. Looked up from germline, CDR1 is ENHRY and CDR2 is SYGVKD. DNA of the CDR3: TGTGCCATCAGTGAGTCTACCACCGGGGAGCTGTTTTTT. This gives the protein CAISESTTGELFF.

This chain's CDR3 is CASSLSAFSNQPQHF. CDR3 bases: TGTGCCAGCAGTTTATCCGCTTTTAGCAATCAGCCCCAGCATTTT. The genes are TRBV27 and TRBJ1-5; unclear D gene. Germline V gives CDR1 MNHEY, CDR2 SMNVEV (reference sequence). The length of the CDR3 is 15 residues. Trimming stripped 0 bases from V and 0 bases from J, with 6 bases between.

At least ten counts were recorded for this clonotype. Here the CDR3 reads CASSLAPSSGRASPDTQYF. The CDR3, as DNA: TGTGCCAGCAGCTTAGCGCCTTCCAGCGGGAGGGCCTCCCCAGATACGCAGTATTTT. The V and J genes are TRBV7-9 and TRBJ2-3; TRBD2 matches at 10 bases. V gave up 0 bases and J gave up 4 bases; unmatched junction bases: 13. From germline, CDR1 is SEHNR and CDR2 FQNEAQ (reference sequence). The CDR3 has 19 residues.

In regard to this clonotype: A much bigger clone sits one base away, suggesting this may be a read error. Because it lacks the conserved phenylalanine or tryptophan at the end, this CDR3 is likely a read error. The CDR3 loop is CRGAETSGIYEQYS. Written as DNA, the CDR3 is TGCAGGGGGGCCGAGACTAGCGGGATCTACGAGCAGTACTCC. The chain employs TRBV20-1 and TRBJ2-7, with TRBD2 matching over 11 bases. The CDR3 extends over 14 amino acids. CDR1 and CDR2 from the germline V gene are DFQATT and SNEGSKA (reference sequence).

This clonotype has ten or more counts. The rearrangement links TRBV7-9 to TRBJ1-2; 7 bases fit TRBD1. V was clipped by 0 bases and J by 8 bases; unmatched bases: 12. Germline V gene lookup returns CDR1 SEHNR and CDR2 FQNEAQ (reference sequence). The CDR3 extends over 16 amino acids. CDR3 loop: CASSLAPSSGGRGYTF. Written as DNA, the CDR3 is TGTGCCAGCAGCTTAGCCCCCTCCTCAGGGGGAAGGGGCTACACCTTC. Full variable domain (outside the CDR3, taken from reference TRBV7-9 and TRBJ1-2): DTGVSQNPRHKITKRGQNVTFRCDPISEHNRLYWYRQTLGQGPEFLTYFQNEAQLEKSRLLSDRFSAERPKGSFSTLEIQRTEQGDSAMYLCASSLAPSSGGRGYTFGSGTRLTVV.

This clonotype has at least ten counts. The rearrangement joins TRBV12-3 or TRBV12-4 to TRBJ2-2; TRBD1 might be the D (5 bases). The germline V and J ends were trimmed by 6 bases and 1 base, with 12 bases remaining between them. This CDR3 has 15 amino acids. CDR3 amino acids: CASSRSTGNTGELFF. The CDR3 DNA follows: TGTGCCAGCAGCCGTTCTACAGGGAACACCGGGGAGCTGTTTTTT.

Ten or more counts support this clonotype. The chain joins TRBV20-1 to TRBJ1-2; D call uncertain. The germline gives CDR1 DFQATT, CDR2 SNEGSKA (reference sequence). The CDR3 loop spans 13 amino acids. V lost 7 bases and J lost 0, with 12 bases in between. CDR3 nucleotide sequence: TGCAGTGTTCCAATACAAACTAACTATGGCTACACCTTC. Its translation is CSVPIQTNYGYTF.

This clonotype was counted many times. This rearrangement joins TRBV4-1 to TRBJ2-3, with D hard to call. CDR1 and CDR2 from the germline V gene are MGHRA and YSYEKL. The CDR3 covers 13 residues. V was pared by 1 base and J by 5 bases, with 7 bases between. The CDR3 DNA sequence: TGCGCCAGCAGCCAAGTGGCCCGAGATACGCAGTATTTT. Translating gives CASSQVARDTQYF.

This clonotype was observed many times. The chain links TRBV27 to TRBJ2-7, with 8 nucleotides matching TRBD1. The CDR3 has 13 amino acids. The germline V gene encodes CDR1 MNHEY and CDR2 SMNVEV (reference sequence). Unmatched junction bases numbered 6, after V lost 6 bases and J lost 5 bases. The CDR3 sequence: CASRRQGSDEQYF. The CDR3 bases are TGTGCCAGCAGGAGACAGGGGTCGGACGAGCAGTACTTC.